The 26 T cell receptor beta chains below were found in one sample sequenced in a study of identical twins. Via MiXCR, TCRdb re-called the 5' RACE reads, giving one row per CDR3 protein. The sample gives some 560,000 distinct CDR3 sequences, 9.6% of which show up once; 2.5% to 3.5% is in the top ten. This sample was shared with a second study, whose subject was yellow fever vaccine responses in identical twins.

What was sequenced was PBMCs. Receptor source: a woman under 30 in good health.

CDR3 sequence reads: CASSLEYTYNEQFF. CDR3 nucleotides: TGTGCCAGCAGCTTAGAGTACACTTACAATGAGCAGTTCTTC. The J gene is TRBJ2-1, the V gene TRBV7-8; D ambiguous. The germline V gene encodes CDR1 SGHVS and CDR2 FQNEAQ. This CDR3 comprises 14 residues. V was clipped by 1 base and J by 4 bases, with 8 bases between them.

This clonotype was seen ten or more times. The rearrangement joins TRBV12-3 or TRBV12-4 to TRBJ2-1; D not certain. The CDR3 extends over 12 amino acids. V was shortened by 6 bases and J by 3 bases, with 6 bases between the two germline ends. CDR3 sequence: CASRAHYNEQFF. CDR3 DNA sequence: TGTGCCAGCAGAGCGCACTACAATGAGCAGTTCTTC.

The chain couples TRBV7-6 to TRBJ2-1, with TRBD2 matching 10 bases. CDR1 SGHVS and CDR2 FNYEAQ come from the germline V gene. Trimming at V came to 6 bases and at J to 4 bases, leaving 6 bases not matched to a gene. The CDR3 totals 15 residues. CDR3 protein: CASRSGTSEYNEQFF. DNA of the CDR3: TGTGCCAGCAGATCCGGGACTAGCGAATACAATGAGCAGTTCTTC.

This clonotype was observed a handful of times. The rearrangement uses TRBV20-1 and TRBJ2-5, with 7 bases aligning to TRBD2. V lost 2 bases to trimming and J lost 4 bases; unmatched junction nucleotides: 4. The CDR3 is made up of 13 amino acids. Germline V gives CDR1 DFQATT, CDR2 SNEGSKA (reference sequence). CDR3 in amino acids: CSARLAAAETQYF. CDR3 bases: TGCAGTGCTAGACTAGCGGCAGCAGAGACCCAGTACTTC.

The chain recombines TRBV20-1 with TRBJ2-1; tentatively, D is TRBD1 or TRBD2 (5 bases each). V was clipped by 5 bases and J by 0 bases, with 26 bases between them. This CDR3 has 19 residues. Per the germline V gene, CDR1 is DFQATT and CDR2 is SNEGSKA (reference sequence). The CDR3 bases are TGCAGTGCTGGTGTTGGGACCTCAGGTGAGATTAGCTCCTACAATGAGCAGTTCTTC. As protein: CSAGVGTSGEISSYNEQFF.

The chain couples TRBV30 to TRBJ2-7; D unclear. Between the trimmed V and J ends, which lost 5 bases and 0 bases, there was a span of 5 bases. Germline lookup yields CDR1 GTSNPN and CDR2 SVGIG (reference sequence). The CDR3 is 11 amino acids. The chain's CDR3 is CAWGDSYEQYF. The CDR3 nucleotides are TGTGCCTGGGGGGACTCCTACGAGCAGTACTTC.

J is TRBJ2-7 and V is TRBV11-2; no definite D call. The CDR3 is made up of 14 amino acids. The V gene lost 1 base and the J gene lost 2 bases, with 9 bases spanning the gap. The germline V gene encodes CDR1 SGHAT and CDR2 FQNNGV. The DNA for the CDR3 is TGTGCCAGCAGCTTAGTTGGCCGTCCCTACGAGCAGTACTTC. Its translation is CASSLVGRPYEQYF.

This clonotype has ten or more counts. The rearrangement links TRBV5-1 to TRBJ1-1; D uncertain. This CDR3 spans 12 amino acids. Trimming pared 5 bases from V and 1 base from J, leaving 6 bases between. CDR1 is SGHRS, CDR2 YFSETQ, per germline. In nucleotides, the CDR3 is TGCGCCAGCAGAAGGGCGAACACTGAAGCTTTCTTT. Translation: CASRRANTEAFF.

This clonotype was detected many times. The rearrangement uses TRBV25-1 and TRBJ2-6; a possible D gene is TRBD2 (6 bases). In germline, CDR1 is MGHDK, CDR2 SYGVNS. The germline V and J ends were trimmed by 3 bases and 2 bases, with 8 bases remaining between them. The CDR3 covers 15 residues. The CDR3 DNA sequence: TGTGCCAGCAGTGATCCGGGGGCTGGGGCCAACGTCCTGACTTTC. Amino acids: CASSDPGAGANVLTF. The full variable domain, in which reference TRBV25-1 and TRBJ2-6 provide the parts outside the CDR3, is EADIYQTPRYLVIGTGKKITLECSQTMGHDKMYWYQQDPGMELHLIHYSYGVNSTEKGDLSSESTVSRIRTEHFPLTLESARPSHTSQYLCASSDPGAGANVLTFGAGSRLTVL.

This clonotype was detected ten times or more. V is TRBV29-1 and J is TRBJ1-1; D is unclear. The CDR3 runs to 12 residues. Trimming took off 4 bases at V and 1 base at J, with 7 bases between the two ends. Germline V CDR1 and CDR2: SQVTM, ANQGSEA. CDR3 in DNA: TGCAGCGTTGTTTTCCCGAACACTGAAGCTTTCTTT. This encodes CSVVFPNTEAFF.

The chain joins TRBV10-3 to TRBJ1-6; D is uncertain. Germline CDR1 reads ENHRY; CDR2 reads SYGVKD. V was pared by 3 bases and J by 0 bases, with 3 bases between. The CDR3 is 14 amino acids. The chain's CDR3 is CAISDPSYNSPLHF. Written as DNA, the CDR3 is TGTGCCATCAGTGACCCCTCCTATAATTCACCCCTCCACTTT.

This clonotype was seen ten or more times. The V and J genes are TRBV12-3 or TRBV12-4 and TRBJ2-3; tentative D call: TRBD2 (5 bases). The ends were cut back, 6 bases at V and 4 bases at J, with 14 bases in the middle. This CDR3 has 14 amino acids. CDR3 coding DNA: TGTGCCAGCAGAAAAAGGTCGGGGTCAGATACGCAGTATTTT. The encoded protein is CASRKRSGSDTQYF.

This clonotype was recorded a few times. The gene calls are TRBV5-5 and TRBJ2-1; D possibly matches TRBD1 or TRBD2 (7 bases each). This CDR3 has 14 residues. V gave up 2 bases and J gave up 8 bases, with 14 bases separating them. From germline, CDR1 is SGHKS and CDR2 YYEKEE (reference sequence). CDR3 sequence reads: CASSFQGGGYEQFF. For the CDR3, the DNA is TGTGCCAGCAGCTTCCAGGGGGGGGGATATGAGCAGTTCTTC. Drawing the rest from reference TRBV5-5 and TRBJ2-1, the complete variable domain is DAGVTQSPTHLIKTRGQQVTLRCSPISGHKSVSWYQQVLGQGPQFIFQYYEKEERGRGNFPDRFSARQFPNYSSELNVNALLLGDSALYLCASSFQGGGYEQFFGPGTRLTVL.

This clonotype has more than one count but fewer than ten. The chain recombines TRBV5-5 with TRBJ2-5; a possible D gene is TRBD2 (7 bases). The CDR3 covers 16 residues. CDR1 is SGHKS and CDR2 is YYEKEE in the germline V gene (reference sequence). The V end lost 0 bases, the J end lost 5 bases, and 17 bases lay between the germline ends. Here the CDR3 DNA reads TGTGCCAGCAGCTTGGCGTCGGGGGGCCGAGTGGAGACCCAGTACTTC. This encodes CASSLASGGRVETQYF.

This clonotype was seen at least ten times. This sequence joins TRBV3-1 and TRBJ2-1, with D unclear. The length of the CDR3 is 12 residues. Trimming pared 3 bases from V and 1 base from J, leaving 1 base between. Per the germline V gene, CDR1 is LGHDT and CDR2 is YNNKEL (reference sequence). CDR3 DNA: TGTGCCAGCAGCCAGTCCTACAATGAGCAGTTCTTC. This gives the protein CASSQSYNEQFF.

This clonotype has more than one count but fewer than ten. CDR3 nucleotides: TGTGCCAGCAGCCAAGACGGGACAGGGGGACCTAGGGAGCAGTACTTC. Residues: CASSQDGTGGPREQYF. The chain uses TRBV3-1 and TRBJ2-7, with 11 nucleotides matching TRBD1. V lost 0 bases and J lost 7; bases outside the gene matches: 8. The CDR3 totals 16 residues. From germline, CDR1 is LGHDT and CDR2 YNNKEL (reference sequence).

The V and J genes are TRBV12-3 or TRBV12-4 and TRBJ2-1, with a weak D call TRBD2 (7 bases). CDR3 length: 16 residues. With 6 bases removed from V and 0 bases from J, the gap between germline ends came to 15 bases. As DNA, the CDR3 is TGTGCCAGCAGAACGCTGGGGGGGGCCTCCTACAATGAGCAGTTCTTC. It yields the protein CASRTLGGASYNEQFF.

The V and J genes are TRBV5-6 and TRBJ2-2, with 12 bases lining up with TRBD2. V lost 4 bases, J lost 3 bases, and 4 bases stayed unmatched. The germline V gene encodes CDR1 SGHDT and CDR2 YYEEEE. The CDR3 has 16 amino acids. The CDR3 DNA reads as TGTGCCAGCAGCGAAGGACTAGCGGGGTACACCGGGGAGCTGTTTTTT. The encoded protein is CASSEGLAGYTGELFF.

This clonotype has only a few counts. The V gene is TRBV9, the J gene TRBJ2-2; 7 bases agree with TRBD2. Per germline, CDR1 SGDLS and CDR2 YYNGEE. The CDR3 extends over 16 amino acids. V dropped 1 base and J dropped 4; count of bases not matched to a gene: 7. Here the CDR3 reads CASSVWSGMVTGELFF. In DNA, the CDR3 is TGTGCCAGCAGCGTATGGAGCGGGATGGTCACCGGGGAGCTGTTTTTT.

This clonotype turned up a few times. The chain combines TRBV29-1 with TRBJ2-1; D is ambiguous. The CDR3 consists of 11 residues. The germline V gene has CDR1 SQVTM and CDR2 ANQGSEA. V lost 7 bases, J lost 7 bases, and 11 bases lay in between. The CDR3 nucleotides are TGCAGCGCCCGGGCCGGTAATGAGCAGTTCTTC. The encoded protein is CSARAGNEQFF.

This clonotype has a count of ten or more. V usage is TRBV7-2 and J usage is TRBJ2-7, with 9 nucleotides matching TRBD2. CDR1 is SGHTA, CDR2 FQGNSA, per germline. This CDR3 comprises 14 residues. The V gene end was trimmed by 0 bases and the J gene end by 6 bases; junction bases not matched to a gene: 3. The CDR3 is CASSLASGSSEQYF. The DNA of the CDR3 is TGTGCCAGCAGCTTAGCTAGCGGGAGTAGCGAGCAGTACTTC.

In this sample, this clonotype turned up many times. The rearrangement joins TRBV12-3 or TRBV12-4 to TRBJ1-6; 7 nucleotides agree with TRBD1. The trim removed 5 bases at V and 9 bases at J, leaving 7 bases unmatched. The CDR3 consists of 14 residues. The CDR3 DNA reads as TGTGCCAGCAGTCTCCTGCAGGGGGGTTCACCCCTCCACTTT. Its protein product is CASSLLQGGSPLHF.

This clonotype has a handful of counts. The chain couples TRBV12-3 or TRBV12-4 to TRBJ2-5; 12 nucleotides agree with TRBD2. The CDR3 totals 15 residues. The junction had 5 bases not matched to a gene; V was cut back by 5 bases and J by 4 bases. CDR3 residues: CASSGLAGRGETQYF. In DNA, the CDR3 is TGTGCCAGCAGTGGACTAGCGGGAAGGGGAGAGACCCAGTACTTC.

This clonotype was picked up many times. The J gene is TRBJ2-2, the V gene TRBV12-3 or TRBV12-4, with 7 bases matching TRBD1. Germline trimming cut 4 bases from V and 1 base from J; bases unmatched to any gene: 0. The CDR3 is 14 residues long. CDR3 region: CASSWDRNTGELFF. CDR3 nucleotide sequence: TGTGCCAGCAGTTGGGACAGGAACACCGGGGAGCTGTTTTTT.

Only a few counts were recorded for this clonotype. V and J are TRBV4-2 and TRBJ2-2; 11 bases fit TRBD2. The CDR3 is 17 residues long. Germline CDR1 and CDR2: LGHNA and YNFKEQ. The junction had 6 bases not matched to a gene; V was cut back by 1 base and J by 5 bases. Here the CDR3 DNA reads TGTGCCAGCAGCCAAGGACTAGCGGGACGAAGGACCGGGGAGCTGTTTTTT. It yields the protein CASSQGLAGRRTGELFF.

A few counts support this clonotype. The chain recombines TRBV4-3 with TRBJ2-3; D call uncertain. In germline, CDR1 is LGHNA, CDR2 YSLEER. The CDR3 runs 14 residues. The V gene lost 4 bases and the J gene lost 5 bases, with 13 bases spanning the gap. CDR3 region: CASSPTPMVDTQYF. CDR3 in DNA: TGCGCCAGCAGCCCCACCCCCATGGTAGATACGCAGTATTTT.